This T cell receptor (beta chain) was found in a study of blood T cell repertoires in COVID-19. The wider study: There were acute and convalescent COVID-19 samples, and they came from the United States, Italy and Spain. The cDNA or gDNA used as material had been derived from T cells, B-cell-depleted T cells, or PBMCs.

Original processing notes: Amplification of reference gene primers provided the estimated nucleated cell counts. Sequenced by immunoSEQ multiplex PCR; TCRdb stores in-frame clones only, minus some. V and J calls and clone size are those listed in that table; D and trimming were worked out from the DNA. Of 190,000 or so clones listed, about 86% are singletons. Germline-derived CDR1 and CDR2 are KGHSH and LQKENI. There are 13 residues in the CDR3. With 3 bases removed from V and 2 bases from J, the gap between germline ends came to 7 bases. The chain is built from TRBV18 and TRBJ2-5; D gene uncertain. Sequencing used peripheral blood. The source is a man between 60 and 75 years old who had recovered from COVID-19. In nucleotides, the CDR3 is TGTGCCAGCTCACCCTTCTTTCAAGAGACCCAGTACTTC. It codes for CASSPFFQETQYF. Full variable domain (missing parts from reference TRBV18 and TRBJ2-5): NAGVMQNPRHLVRRRGQEARLRCSPMKGHSHVYWYRQLPEEGLKFMVYLQKENIIDESGMPKERFSAEFPKEGPSILRIQQVVRGDSAAYFCASSPFFQETQYFGPGTRLLVL.